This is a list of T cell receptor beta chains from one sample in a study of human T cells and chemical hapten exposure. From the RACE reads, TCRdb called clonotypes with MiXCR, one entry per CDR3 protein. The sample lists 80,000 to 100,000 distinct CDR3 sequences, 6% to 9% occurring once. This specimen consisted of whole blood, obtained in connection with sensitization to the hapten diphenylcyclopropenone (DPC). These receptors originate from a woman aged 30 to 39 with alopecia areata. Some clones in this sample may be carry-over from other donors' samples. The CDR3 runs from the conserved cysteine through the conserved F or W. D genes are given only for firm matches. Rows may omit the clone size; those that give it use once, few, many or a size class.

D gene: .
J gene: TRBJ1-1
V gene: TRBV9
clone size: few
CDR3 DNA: TGTGCCAGCAGCACAGGACCGAACACTGAAGCTTTCTTT
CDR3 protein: CASSTGPNTEAFF

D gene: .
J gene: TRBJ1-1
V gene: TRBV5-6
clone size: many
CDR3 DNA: TGTGCCAGCAGCCCGGGACCAAACCCCCCTGAAGCTTTCTTT
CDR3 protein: CASSPGPNPPEAFF

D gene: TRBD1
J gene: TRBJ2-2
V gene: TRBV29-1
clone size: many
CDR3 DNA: TGCAGCGTCGGACAGGGAGAGACCGGGGAGCTGTTTTTT
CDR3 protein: CSVGQGETGELFF

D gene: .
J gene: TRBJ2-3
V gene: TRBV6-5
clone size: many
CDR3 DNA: TGTGCCAGCAGTTACCAGGGAGATACGCAGTATTTT
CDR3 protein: CASSYQGDTQYF

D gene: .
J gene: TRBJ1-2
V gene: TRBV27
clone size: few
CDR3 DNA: TGTGCCAGCAGTTTAAGGGGGGAGACAGTCTACTATGGCTACACCTTC
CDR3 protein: CASSLRGETVYYGYTF

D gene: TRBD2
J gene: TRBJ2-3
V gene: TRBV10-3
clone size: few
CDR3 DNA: TGTGCCATCCAGCGGGGTTCCTTTAGCACAGATACGCAGTATTTT
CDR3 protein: CAIQRGSFSTDTQYF

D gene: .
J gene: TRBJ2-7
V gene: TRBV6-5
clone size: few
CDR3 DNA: TGTGCCTCGTCCCGGGGAGCTAACTACGAGCAGTACTTC
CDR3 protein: CASSRGANYEQYF

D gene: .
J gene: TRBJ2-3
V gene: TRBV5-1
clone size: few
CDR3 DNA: TGCGCCAGCAGCTTTATACCGGGAGACACAGATACGCAGTATTTT
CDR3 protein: CASSFIPGDTDTQYF

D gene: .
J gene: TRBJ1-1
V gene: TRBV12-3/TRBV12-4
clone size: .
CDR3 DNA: TGTGCCAGCAGTTTCGAGAGAGGGGGCACTGAAGCTTTCTTT
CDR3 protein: CASSFERGGTEAFF

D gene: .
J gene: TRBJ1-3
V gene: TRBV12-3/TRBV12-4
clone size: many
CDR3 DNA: TGTGCCAGCAGTTTTCAGGGGACTGGAAACACCATATATTTT
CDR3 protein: CASSFQGTGNTIYF

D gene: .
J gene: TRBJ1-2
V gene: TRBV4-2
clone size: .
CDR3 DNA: TGTGCCAGCAGCCCGAACCAGGGGAACTATGGCTACACCTTC
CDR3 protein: CASSPNQGNYGYTF

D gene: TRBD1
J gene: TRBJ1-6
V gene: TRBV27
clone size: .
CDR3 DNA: TGTGCCAGCAGTTTAAGAGGGTTGGCAGGGGGATCCTATAATTCACCCCTCCACTTT
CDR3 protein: CASSLRGLAGGSYNSPLHF

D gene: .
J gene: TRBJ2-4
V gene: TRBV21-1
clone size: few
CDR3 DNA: TGTGCCAGCAGCCCACAGAGGGGACAGGGTTTTCTAGCCAAAAACATTCAGTACTTC
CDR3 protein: CASSPQRGQGFLAKNIQYF

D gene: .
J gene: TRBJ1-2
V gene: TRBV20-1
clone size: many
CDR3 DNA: TGCAGTGCTAGAGACCCACAGGGAATCAGGGGCTACACCTTC
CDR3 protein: CSARDPQGIRGYTF

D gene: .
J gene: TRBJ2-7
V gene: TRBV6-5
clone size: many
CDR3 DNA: TGTGCCAGCGTAACAGGAGGGGAGCAATACGAGCAGTACTTC
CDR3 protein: CASVTGGEQYEQYF

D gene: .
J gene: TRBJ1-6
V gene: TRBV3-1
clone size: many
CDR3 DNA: TGTGCCAGCAGCCAAGACAGGGGACTCTATAATTCACCCCTCCACTTT
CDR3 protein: CASSQDRGLYNSPLHF

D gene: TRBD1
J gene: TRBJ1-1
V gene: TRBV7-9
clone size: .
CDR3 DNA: TGTGCCAGCAGCTTAGAGGGCAGGGGGCGCGGAAGCACTGAAGCTTTCTTT
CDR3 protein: CASSLEGRGRGSTEAFF

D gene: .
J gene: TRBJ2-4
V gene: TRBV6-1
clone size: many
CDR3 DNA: .
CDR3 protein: CASSEWGGGAVKGDFF

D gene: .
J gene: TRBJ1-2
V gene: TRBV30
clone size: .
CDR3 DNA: TGTGCCTGGAGTGTGACAGAACCTACCCTATATGTCGGCTACACCTTC
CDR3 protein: CAWSVTEPTLYVGYTF

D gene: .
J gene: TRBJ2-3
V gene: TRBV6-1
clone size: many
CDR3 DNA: TGTGCCAGCAGTGAAATGGAGGGGGGGCCAGATACGCAGTATTTT
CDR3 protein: CASSEMEGGPDTQYF

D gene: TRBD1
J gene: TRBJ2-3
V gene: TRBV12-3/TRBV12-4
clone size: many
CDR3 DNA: TGTGCCAGCAGAAAGGGACAGGGTGAGGCAGATACGCAGTATTTT
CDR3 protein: CASRKGQGEADTQYF

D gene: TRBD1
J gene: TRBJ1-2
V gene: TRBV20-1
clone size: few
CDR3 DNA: TGCAGTGCTGGACAGGGGCTTTGGGGCTACACCTTC
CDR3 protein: CSAGQGLWGYTF

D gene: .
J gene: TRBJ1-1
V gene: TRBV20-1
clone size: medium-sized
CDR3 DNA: TGCAGTGCTAGCCGGGGGGCCGGCACTGAAGCTTTCTTT
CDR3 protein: CSASRGAGTEAFF

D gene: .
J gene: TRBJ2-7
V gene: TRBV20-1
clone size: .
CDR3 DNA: TGCAGTGCCTACGGGCCCGGTTGTTCCTACGAGCAGTACTTC
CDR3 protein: CSAYGPGCSYEQYF

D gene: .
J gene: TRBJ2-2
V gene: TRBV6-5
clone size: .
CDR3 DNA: TGTGCCAGCAGTTACTCGTGGGGGGCGGCCGGGGAGCTGTTTTTT
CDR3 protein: CASSYSWGAAGELFF

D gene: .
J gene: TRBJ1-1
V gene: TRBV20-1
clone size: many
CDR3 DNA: TGCAGTGCTAGAAGCAGGGTGCTGCTGAACACTGAAGCTTTCTTT
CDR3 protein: CSARSRVLLNTEAFF

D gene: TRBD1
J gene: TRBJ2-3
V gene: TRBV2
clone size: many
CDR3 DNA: TGTGCCAGCAGCGCGGCCAGGGGGATCGCAGATACGCAGTATTTT
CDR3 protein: CASSAARGIADTQYF

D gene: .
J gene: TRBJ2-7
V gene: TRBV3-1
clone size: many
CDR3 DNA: TGTGCCAGCAGCCCTTCCCGGATCGCCTACGAGCAGTACTTC
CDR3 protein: CASSPSRIAYEQYF

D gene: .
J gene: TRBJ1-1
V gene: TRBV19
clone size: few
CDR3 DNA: TGTGCCAGTAGTATAGGGGGCCCCGGACACTTGAACACTGAAGCTTTCTTT
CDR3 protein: CASSIGGPGHLNTEAFF

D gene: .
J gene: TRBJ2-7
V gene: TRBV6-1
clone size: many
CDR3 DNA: TGTGCCAGCAGTGAAAACAGGAACTACGAGCAGTACTTC
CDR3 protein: CASSENRNYEQYF

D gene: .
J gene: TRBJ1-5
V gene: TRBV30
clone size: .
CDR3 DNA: TGTGCCTGGAGTTTGTCAGGGTATAGCAATCAGCCCCGGCATTTT
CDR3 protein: CAWSLSGYSNQPRHF

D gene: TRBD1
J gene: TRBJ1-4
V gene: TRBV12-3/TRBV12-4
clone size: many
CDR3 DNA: TGTGCCAGCAGTTCACAGACAGGGGCCAGGGAAAAACTGTTTTTT
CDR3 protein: CASSSQTGAREKLFF

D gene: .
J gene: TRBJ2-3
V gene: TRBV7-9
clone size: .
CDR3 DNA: TGTGCCAGCAGGTTGATTGATACGCAGTATTTT
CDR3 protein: CASRLIDTQYF

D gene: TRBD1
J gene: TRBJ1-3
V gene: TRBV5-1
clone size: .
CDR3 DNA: TGCGCCAGCAGCTCAAGGACAGGGGGCTCTGGAAACACCATATATTTT
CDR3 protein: CASSSRTGGSGNTIYF

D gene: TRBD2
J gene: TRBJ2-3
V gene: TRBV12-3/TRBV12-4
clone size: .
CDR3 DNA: TGTGCCAGCAGTTTAGAGGGAGGGGGCACAGATACGCAGTATTTT
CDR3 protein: CASSLEGGGTDTQYF

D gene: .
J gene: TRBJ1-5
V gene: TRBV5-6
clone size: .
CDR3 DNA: TGTGCCAGCAGCTTGGGCGGGGGATATCAGCCCCAGCATTTT
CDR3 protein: CASSLGGGYQPQHF

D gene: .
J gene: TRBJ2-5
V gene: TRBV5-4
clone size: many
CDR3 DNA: TGTGCCAGCAGCTTGGTACGGGGGGAGACCCAGTACTTC
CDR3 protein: CASSLVRGETQYF

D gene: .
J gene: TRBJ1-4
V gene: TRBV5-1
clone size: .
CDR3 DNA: TGCGCCAGCAGGGAAGAGGGGAGCCAAGCACTGTTTTTT
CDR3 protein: CASREEGSQALFF

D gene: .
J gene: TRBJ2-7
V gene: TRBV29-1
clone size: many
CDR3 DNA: TGCAGCGTGGCCACAGAATACGAGCAGTACTTC
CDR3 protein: CSVATEYEQYF

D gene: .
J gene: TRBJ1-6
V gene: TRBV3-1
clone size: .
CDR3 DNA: TGTGCCAGCAGCCAAGCTAACAGGGAGGGATCACCCCTCCACTTT
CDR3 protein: CASSQANREGSPLHF

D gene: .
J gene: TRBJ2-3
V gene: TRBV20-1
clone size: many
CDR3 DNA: TGCAGTGCTAGAGTAACTCCCAGGGACCCTCTCACAGATACGCAGTATTTT
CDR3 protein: CSARVTPRDPLTDTQYF

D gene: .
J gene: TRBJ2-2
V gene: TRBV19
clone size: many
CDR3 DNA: TGTGCCAGTAGTATCCCTGAAGGGGTAAACACCGGGGAGCTGTTTTTT
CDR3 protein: CASSIPEGVNTGELFF

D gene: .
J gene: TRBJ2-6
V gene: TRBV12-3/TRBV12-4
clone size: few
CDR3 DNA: TGTGCCATTCAACTCCAGGGGACTGGGGCCAACGTCCTGACTTTC
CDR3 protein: CAIQLQGTGANVLTF

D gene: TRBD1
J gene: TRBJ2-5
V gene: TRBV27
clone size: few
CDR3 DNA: TGTGCCAGCAGTGGGACAGGGGGACGCGAGACCCAGTACTTC
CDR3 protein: CASSGTGGRETQYF

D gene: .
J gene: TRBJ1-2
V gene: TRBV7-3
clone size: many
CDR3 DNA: TGTGCCAGCAGCTTAGGAGCCCAAGACTATGGCTACACCTTC
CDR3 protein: CASSLGAQDYGYTF

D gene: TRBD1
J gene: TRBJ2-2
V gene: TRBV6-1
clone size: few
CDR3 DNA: TGTGCCAGCAGTGCGCACCGGGACAGGGTCACCGGGGAGCTGTTTTTT
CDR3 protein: CASSAHRDRVTGELFF